The source of this TCR beta chain is a study of blood T cell repertoires in COVID-19. Study information: Sources were T cells, B-cell-depleted T cells, or PBMCs; the material itself was cDNA or gDNA.

Authors' methods: How many nucleated cells were present was estimated from reference gene primer amplification. Data came from immunoSEQ multiplex PCR; TCRdb stores just in-frame clones and leaves some out. The V and J calls and clone size were taken over from that table, and D and trimming were inferred from the DNA. The data hold about 350,000 clones, with around 87% observed a single time. The clonotype comes from a woman aged 25 to 39 who had recovered from COVID-19. What was sequenced was PBMCs or T cells enriched from blood (not recorded which).

The CDR3 is CATSRGRRTSNQPQHF. In DNA form, the CDR3 reads TGTGCCACCAGCAGGGGGAGGCGGACTAGCAATCAGCCCCAGCATTTT. The chain combines TRBV15 with TRBJ1-5; D not resolved. The length of the CDR3 is 16 residues. Per the germline V gene, CDR1 is LNHNV and CDR2 is YYDKDF (reference sequence). V was cut by 3 bases and J by 0 bases, with 12 bases left in between.